This TCR beta chain was found in a study of blood T cell repertoires in COVID-19. Study summary: Donors in the United States, Italy and Spain gave samples during acute or convalescent COVID-19.

This clone showed up just once. With 5 bases clipped from V and 5 bases from J, the junction kept 8 bases outside the gene matches. Germline-derived CDR1 and CDR2 are SGHNT and YENEEA. The CDR3 sequence is 15 residues long. TCRdb keeps only in-frame clones here, not all; method: immunoSEQ multiplex PCR. The sample has approximately 53,000 clones, 81% seen once. The clonotype originates from a woman aged 80 or older with COVID-19, enrolled during active disease. Sequencing used peripheral blood. V and J are TRBV11-3 and TRBJ2-5; the match to TRBD2 covers 10 bases. DNA for the CDR3: TGTGCCAGCAGCCAAACTAGCGGGGCGCGCGAGACCCAGTACTTC. This translates into CASSQTSGARETQYF.